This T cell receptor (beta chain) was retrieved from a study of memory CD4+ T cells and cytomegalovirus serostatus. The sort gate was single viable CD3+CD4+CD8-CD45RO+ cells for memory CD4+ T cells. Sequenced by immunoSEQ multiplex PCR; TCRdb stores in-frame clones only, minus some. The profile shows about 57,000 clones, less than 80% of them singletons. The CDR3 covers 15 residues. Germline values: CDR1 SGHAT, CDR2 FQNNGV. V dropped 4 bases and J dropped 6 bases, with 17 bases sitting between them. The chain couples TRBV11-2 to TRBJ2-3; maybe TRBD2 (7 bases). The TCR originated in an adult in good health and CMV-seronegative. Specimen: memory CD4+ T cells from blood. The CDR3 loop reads CASSSLRGAGDTQYF. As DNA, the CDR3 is TGTGCCAGCAGCTCCCTCCGGGGGGCAGGCGATACGCAGTATTTT.